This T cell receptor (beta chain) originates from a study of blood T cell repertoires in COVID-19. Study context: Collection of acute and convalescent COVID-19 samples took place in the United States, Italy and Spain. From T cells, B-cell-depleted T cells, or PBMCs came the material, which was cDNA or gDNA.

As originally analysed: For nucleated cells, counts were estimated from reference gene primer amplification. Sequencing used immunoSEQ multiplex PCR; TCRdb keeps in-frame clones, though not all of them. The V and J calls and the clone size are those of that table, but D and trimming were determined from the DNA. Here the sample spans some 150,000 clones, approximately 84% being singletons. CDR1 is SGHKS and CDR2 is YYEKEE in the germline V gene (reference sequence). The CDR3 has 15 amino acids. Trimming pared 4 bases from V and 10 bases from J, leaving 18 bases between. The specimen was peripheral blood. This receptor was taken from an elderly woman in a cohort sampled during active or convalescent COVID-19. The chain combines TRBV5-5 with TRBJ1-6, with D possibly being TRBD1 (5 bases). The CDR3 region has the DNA TGTGCCAGCAGCCCTTCGACAGCGCTTGGGTCACCCCTCCACTTT. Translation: CASSPSTALGSPLHF.